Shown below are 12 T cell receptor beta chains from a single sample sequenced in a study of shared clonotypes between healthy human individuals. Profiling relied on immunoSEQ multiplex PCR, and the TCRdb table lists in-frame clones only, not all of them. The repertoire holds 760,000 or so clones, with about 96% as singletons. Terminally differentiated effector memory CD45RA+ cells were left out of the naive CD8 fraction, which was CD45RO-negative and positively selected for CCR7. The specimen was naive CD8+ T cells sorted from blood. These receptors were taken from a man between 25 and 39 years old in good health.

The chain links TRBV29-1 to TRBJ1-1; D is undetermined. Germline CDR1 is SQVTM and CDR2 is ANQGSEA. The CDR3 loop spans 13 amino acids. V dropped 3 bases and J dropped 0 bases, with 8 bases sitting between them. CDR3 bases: TGCAGCGTTGACCTGCCGATGAACACTGAAGCTTTCTTT. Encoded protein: CSVDLPMNTEAFF.

The CDR3 DNA sequence: TGTGCCAGCAGCCTACGAGGAGGGGAGGGCACAGATACGCAGTATTTT. This codes for CASSLRGGEGTDTQYF. V is TRBV7-3 and J is TRBJ2-3, with TRBD2 as a possible D gene (6 bases). CDR1 is SGHTA, CDR2 FQGTGA, per germline. The CDR3 has 16 residues. V was shortened by 5 bases and J by 1 base, with 16 bases between the two germline ends. Complete variable domain (other parts from reference TRBV7-3 and TRBJ2-3): GAGVSQTPSNKVTEKGKYVELRCDPISGHTALYWYRQSLGQGPEFLIYFQGTGAADDSGLPNDRFFAVRPEGSVSTLKIQRTERGDSAVYLCASSLRGGEGTDTQYFGPGTRLTVL.

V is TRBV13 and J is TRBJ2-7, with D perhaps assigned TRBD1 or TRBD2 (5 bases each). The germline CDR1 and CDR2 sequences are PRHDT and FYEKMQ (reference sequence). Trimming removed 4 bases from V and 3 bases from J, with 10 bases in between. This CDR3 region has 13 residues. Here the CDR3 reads CASSSRGSYEQYF. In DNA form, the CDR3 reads TGTGCCAGCAGCTCGAGGGGTAGCTACGAGCAGTACTTC.

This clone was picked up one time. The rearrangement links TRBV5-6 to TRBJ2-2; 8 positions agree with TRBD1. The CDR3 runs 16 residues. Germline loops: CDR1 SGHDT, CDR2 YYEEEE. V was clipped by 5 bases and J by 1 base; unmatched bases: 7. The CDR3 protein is CASRPDRGLNTGELFF. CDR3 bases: TGTGCCAGCAGACCAGACAGGGGTCTGAACACCGGGGAGCTGTTTTTT.

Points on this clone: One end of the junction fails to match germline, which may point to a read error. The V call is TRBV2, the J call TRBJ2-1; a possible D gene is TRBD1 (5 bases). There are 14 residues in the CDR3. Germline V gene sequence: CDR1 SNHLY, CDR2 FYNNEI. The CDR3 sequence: CASLFRAAQDEHFF. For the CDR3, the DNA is TGTGCCAGCCTTTTCCGGGCAGCACAGGATGAGCATTTCTTC. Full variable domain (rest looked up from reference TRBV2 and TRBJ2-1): EPEVTQTPSHQVTQMGQEVILRCVPISNHLYFYWYRQILGQKVEFLVSFYNNEISEKSEIFDDQFSVERPDGSNFTLKIRSTKLEDSAMYFCASLFRAAQDEHFFGPGTRLTVL.

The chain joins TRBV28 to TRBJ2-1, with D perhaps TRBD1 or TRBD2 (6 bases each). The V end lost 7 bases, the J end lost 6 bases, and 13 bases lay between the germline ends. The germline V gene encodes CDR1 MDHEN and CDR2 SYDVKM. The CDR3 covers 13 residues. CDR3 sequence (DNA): TGTGCCAGCAATGTCGGGGGCGCCAATGAGCAGTTCTTC. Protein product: CASNVGGANEQFF. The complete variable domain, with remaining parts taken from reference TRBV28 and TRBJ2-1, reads DVKVTQSSRYLVKRTGEKVFLECVQDMDHENMFWYRQDPGLGLRLIYFSYDVKMKEKGDIPEGYSVSREKKERFSLILESASTNQTSMYLCASNVGGANEQFFGPGTRLTVL.

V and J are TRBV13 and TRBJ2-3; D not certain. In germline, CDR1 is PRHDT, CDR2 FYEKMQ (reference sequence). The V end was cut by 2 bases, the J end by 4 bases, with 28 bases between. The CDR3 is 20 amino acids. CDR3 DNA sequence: TGTGCCAGCAGCTTAACCATCTCTGGCGATGACCGGATTTTTGCAGATACGCAGTATTTT. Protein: CASSLTISGDDRIFADTQYF.

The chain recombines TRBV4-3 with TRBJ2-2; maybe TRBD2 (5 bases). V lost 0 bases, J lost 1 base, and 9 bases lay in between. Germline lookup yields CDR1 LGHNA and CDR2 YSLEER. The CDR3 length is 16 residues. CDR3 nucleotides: TGCGCCAGCAGCCAAGATCTTAGCGAGAACACCGGGGAGCTGTTTTTT. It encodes CASSQDLSENTGELFF.

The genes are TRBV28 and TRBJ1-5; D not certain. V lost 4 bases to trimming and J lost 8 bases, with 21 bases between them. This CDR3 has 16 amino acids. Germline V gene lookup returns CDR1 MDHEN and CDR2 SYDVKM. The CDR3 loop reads CASSYKRASPREPQHF. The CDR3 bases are TGTGCCAGCAGTTACAAACGGGCCTCCCCTCGGGAGCCCCAGCATTTT.

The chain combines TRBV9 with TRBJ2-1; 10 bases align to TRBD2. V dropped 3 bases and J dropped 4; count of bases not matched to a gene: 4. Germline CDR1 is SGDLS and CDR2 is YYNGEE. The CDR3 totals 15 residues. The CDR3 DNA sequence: TGTGCCAGCAGCGGCAGCGGGAGGGTTTACAATGAGCAGTTCTTC. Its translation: CASSGSGRVYNEQFF. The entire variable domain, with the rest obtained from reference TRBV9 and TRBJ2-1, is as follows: DSGVTQTPKHLITATGQRVTLRCSPRSGDLSVYWYQQSLDQGLQFLIQYYNGEERAKGNILERFSAQQFPDLHSELNLSSLELGDSALYFCASSGSGRVYNEQFFGPGTRLTVL.

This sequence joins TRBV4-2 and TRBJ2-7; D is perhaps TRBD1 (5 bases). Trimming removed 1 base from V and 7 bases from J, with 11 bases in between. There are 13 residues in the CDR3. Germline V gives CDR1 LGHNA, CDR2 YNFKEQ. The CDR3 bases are TGTGCCAGCAGCCAAGGGGGCAGGACGGAGCAGTACTTC. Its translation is CASSQGGRTEQYF.

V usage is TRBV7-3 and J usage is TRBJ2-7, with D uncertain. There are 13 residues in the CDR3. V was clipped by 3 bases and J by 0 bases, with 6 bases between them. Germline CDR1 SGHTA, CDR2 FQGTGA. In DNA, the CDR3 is TGTGCCAGCAGCTTCGGGCCCTCCTACGAGCAGTACTTC. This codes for CASSFGPSYEQYF.